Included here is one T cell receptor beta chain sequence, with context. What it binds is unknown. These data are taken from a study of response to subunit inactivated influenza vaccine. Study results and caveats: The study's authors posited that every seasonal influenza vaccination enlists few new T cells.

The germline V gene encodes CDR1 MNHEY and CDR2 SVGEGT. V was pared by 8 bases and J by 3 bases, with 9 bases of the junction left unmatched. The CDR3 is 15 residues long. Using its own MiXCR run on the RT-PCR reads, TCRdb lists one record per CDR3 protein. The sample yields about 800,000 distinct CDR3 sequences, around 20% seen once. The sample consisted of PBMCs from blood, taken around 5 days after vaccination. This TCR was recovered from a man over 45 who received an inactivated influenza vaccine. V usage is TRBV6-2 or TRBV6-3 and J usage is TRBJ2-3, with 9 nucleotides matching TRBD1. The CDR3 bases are TGTGCCAGCGGCAGCCGGGACAGGGTTACAGATACGCAGTATTTT. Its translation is CASGSRDRVTDTQYF.